Detailed here is one T cell receptor (beta chain). V lost 6 bases and J 2 bases, leaving 10 bases between the germline ends. CDR3 length: 13 residues. Germline-derived CDR1 and CDR2 are LGHDT and YNNKEL (reference sequence). This record comes from a study of blood T cell repertoires in COVID-19. About the study: Samples came from the United States, Italy and Spain, spanning acute and convalescent COVID-19.

The Seattle patients, enrolled during active infection, were followed longitudinally. Original processing notes: Quantification of nucleated cells was approximated via reference gene primer amplification. Using immunoSEQ multiplex PCR, the repertoire was profiled, and TCRdb retains in-frame clones only, with some absent. D and trimming were read from the DNA, whereas the V and J calls and clone size are those reported in that table. Counted here are roughly 75,000 clones, roughly 90% occurring once; the ten biggest clones make up approximately 5.8%. The origin of this receptor is an older man with COVID-19, enrolled during active disease. The gene calls are TRBV3-1 (or the pseudogene TRBV3-2) and TRBJ1-2, with TRBD1 as a possible D gene (5 bases). Sequenced input: peripheral blood. CDR3 in amino acids: CASRPGHNYGYTF. The CDR3 nucleotides are TGTGCCAGCAGACCAGGACACAACTATGGCTACACCTTC.